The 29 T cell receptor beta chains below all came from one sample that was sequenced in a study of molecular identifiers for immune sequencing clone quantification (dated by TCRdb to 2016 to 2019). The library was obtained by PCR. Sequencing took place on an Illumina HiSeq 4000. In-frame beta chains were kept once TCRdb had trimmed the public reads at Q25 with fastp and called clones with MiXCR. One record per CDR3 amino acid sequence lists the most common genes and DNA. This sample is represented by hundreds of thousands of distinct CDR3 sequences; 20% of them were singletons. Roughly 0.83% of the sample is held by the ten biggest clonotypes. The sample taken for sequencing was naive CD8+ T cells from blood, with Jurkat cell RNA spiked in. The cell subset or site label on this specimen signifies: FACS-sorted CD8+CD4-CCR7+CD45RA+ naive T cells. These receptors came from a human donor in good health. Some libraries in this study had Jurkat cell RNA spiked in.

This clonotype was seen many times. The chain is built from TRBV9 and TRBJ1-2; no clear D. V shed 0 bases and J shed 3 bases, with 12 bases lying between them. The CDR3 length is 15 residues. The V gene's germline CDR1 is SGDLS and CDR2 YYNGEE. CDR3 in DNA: TGTGCCAGCAGCGTAGATCACGGAGAGGACTATGGCTACACCTTC. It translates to CASSVDHGEDYGYTF.

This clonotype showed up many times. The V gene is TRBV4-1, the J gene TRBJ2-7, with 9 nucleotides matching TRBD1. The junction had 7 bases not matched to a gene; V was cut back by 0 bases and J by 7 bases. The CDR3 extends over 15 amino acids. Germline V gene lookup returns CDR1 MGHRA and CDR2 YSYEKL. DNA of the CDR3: TGCGCCAGCAGCCAAGAACGGACAGGGGCTTTGGAGCAGTACTTC. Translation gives CASSQERTGALEQYF.

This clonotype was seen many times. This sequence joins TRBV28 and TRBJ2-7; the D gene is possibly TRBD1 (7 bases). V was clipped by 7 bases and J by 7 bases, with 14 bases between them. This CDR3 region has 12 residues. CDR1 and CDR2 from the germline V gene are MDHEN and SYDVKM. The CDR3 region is CASNDRAGEQYF. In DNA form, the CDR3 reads TGTGCCAGCAATGACAGGGCGGGAGAGCAGTACTTC. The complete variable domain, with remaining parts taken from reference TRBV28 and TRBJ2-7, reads DVKVTQSSRYLVKRTGEKVFLECVQDMDHENMFWYRQDPGLGLRLIYFSYDVKMKEKGDIPEGYSVSREKKERFSLILESASTNQTSMYLCASNDRAGEQYFGPGTRLTVT.

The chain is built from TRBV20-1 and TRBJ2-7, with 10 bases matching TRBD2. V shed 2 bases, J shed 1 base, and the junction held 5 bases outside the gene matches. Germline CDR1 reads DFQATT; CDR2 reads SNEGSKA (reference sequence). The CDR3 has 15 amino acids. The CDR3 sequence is CSARWLAGDSYEQYF. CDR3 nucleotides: TGCAGTGCTAGATGGCTAGCGGGAGATTCCTACGAGCAGTACTTC.

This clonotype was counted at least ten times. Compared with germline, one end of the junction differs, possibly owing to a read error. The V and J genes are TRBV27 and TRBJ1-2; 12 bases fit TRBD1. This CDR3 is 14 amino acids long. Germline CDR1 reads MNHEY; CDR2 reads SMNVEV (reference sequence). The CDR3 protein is CASSPGQGAGGYTF. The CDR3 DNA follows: TGCGCCAGCAGCCCGGGACAGGGGGCTGGAGGCTACACCTTC.

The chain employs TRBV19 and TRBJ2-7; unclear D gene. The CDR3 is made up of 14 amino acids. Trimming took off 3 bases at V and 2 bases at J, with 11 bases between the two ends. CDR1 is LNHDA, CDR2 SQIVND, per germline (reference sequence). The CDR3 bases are TGTGCCAGTAGTATTGGGGTATCGGCCTACGAGCAGTACTTC. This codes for CASSIGVSAYEQYF.

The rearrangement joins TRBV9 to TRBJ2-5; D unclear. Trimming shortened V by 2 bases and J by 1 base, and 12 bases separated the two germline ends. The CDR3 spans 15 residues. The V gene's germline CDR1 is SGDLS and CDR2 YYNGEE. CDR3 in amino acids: CASSVLGQTQETQYF. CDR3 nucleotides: TGTGCCAGCAGCGTCTTAGGGCAGACCCAAGAGACCCAGTACTTC.

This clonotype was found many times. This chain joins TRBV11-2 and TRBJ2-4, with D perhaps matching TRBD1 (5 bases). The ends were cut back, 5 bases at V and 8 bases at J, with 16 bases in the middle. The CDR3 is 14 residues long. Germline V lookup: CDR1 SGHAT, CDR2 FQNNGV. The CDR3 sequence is CASSVQGGEDIQYF. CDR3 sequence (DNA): TGTGCCAGCAGCGTGCAGGGTGGAGAGGACATTCAGTACTTC.

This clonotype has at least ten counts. The CDR3 DNA follows: TGCGCCAGCAGCCAAGACCACAGGACTTATGCTGAAAAACTGTTTTTT. This codes for CASSQDHRTYAEKLFF. J is TRBJ1-4 and V is TRBV4-3, with D perhaps TRBD1 (5 bases). There are 16 residues in the CDR3. Trimming took off 0 bases at V and 7 bases at J, with 15 bases between the two ends. Germline CDR1 and CDR2: LGHNA and YSLEER.

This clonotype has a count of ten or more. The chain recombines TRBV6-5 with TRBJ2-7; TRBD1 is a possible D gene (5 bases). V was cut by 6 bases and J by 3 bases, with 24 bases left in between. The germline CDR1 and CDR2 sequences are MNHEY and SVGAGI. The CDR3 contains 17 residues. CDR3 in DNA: TGTGCCAGCAGCTACGCTCTTAAGGCAGGGTGGAACTACGAGCAGTACTTC. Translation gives CASSYALKAGWNYEQYF.

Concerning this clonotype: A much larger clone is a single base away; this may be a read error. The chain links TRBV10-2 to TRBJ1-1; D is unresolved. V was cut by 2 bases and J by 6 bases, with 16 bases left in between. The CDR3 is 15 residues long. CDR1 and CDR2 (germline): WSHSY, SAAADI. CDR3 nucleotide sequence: TGCGCCAGCAGTGAGGAAGGGATGGATGCCGCTGAAGCTTTCTTT. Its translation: CASSEEGMDAAEAFF.

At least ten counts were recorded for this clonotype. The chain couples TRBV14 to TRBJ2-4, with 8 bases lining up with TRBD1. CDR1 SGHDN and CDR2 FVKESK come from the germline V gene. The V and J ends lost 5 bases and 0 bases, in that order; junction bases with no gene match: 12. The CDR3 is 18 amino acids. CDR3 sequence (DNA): TGTGCCAGCAGCTCGGACAGGGAGAGTAGGATAGCCAAAAACATTCAGTACTTC. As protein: CASSSDRESRIAKNIQYF.

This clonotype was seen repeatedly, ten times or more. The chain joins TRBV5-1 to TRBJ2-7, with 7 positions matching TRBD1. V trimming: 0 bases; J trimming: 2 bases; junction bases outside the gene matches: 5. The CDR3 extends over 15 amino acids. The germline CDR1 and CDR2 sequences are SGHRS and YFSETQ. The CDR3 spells CASSLAGQPAYEQYF. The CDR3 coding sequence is TGCGCCAGCAGCTTGGCGGGACAGCCGGCCTACGAGCAGTACTTC.

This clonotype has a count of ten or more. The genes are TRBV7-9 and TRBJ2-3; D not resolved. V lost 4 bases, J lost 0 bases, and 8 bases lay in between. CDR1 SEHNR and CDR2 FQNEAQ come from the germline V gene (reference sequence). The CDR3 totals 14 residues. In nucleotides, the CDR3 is TGTGCCAGCAGCTCCCTATTTAGCACAGATACGCAGTATTTT. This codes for CASSSLFSTDTQYF.

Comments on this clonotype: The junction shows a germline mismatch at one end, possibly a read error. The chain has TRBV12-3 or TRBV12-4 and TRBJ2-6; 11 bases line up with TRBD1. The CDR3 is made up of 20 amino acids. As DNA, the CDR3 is TGTGCCAGCAGCCACTTACCGACCGAGGACAGGGGGCTCGGGGCCAGCGTCCTGACTTTC. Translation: CASSHLPTEDRGLGASVLTF.

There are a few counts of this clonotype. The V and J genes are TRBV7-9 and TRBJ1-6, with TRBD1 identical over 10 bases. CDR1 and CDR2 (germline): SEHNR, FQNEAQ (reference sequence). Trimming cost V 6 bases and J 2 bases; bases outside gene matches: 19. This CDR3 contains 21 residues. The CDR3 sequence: CASSYTLGDRGVAPYNSPLHF. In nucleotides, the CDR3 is TGTGCCAGCAGTTATACCCTCGGGGACAGGGGAGTCGCGCCCTATAATTCACCCCTCCACTTT.

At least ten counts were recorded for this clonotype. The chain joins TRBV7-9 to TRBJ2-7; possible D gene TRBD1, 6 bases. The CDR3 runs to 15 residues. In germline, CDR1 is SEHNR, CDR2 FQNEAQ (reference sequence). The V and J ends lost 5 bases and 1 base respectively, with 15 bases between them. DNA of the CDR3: TGTGCCAGCAGCCCCCTGACAGGCCCTTCCTACGAGCAGTACTTC. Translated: CASSPLTGPSYEQYF.

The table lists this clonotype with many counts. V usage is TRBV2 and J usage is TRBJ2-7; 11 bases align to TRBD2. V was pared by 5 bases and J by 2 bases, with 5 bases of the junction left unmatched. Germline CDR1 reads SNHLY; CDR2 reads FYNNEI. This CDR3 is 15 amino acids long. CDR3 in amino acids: CASSKTSGAPYEQYF. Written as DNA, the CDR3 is TGTGCCAGCAGTAAGACTAGCGGGGCGCCCTACGAGCAGTACTTC.

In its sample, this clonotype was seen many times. In DNA, the CDR3 is TGTGCCATCATGTTCGGGGAAAACACTGAAGCTTTCTTT. Protein product: CAIMFGENTEAFF. This chain uses TRBV7-9 with TRBJ1-1, with no clear D. Germline lookup yields CDR1 SEHNR and CDR2 FQNEAQ (reference sequence). Trimming took 10 bases from V and 2 from J, leaving 14 bases between them. The length of the CDR3 is 13 residues.

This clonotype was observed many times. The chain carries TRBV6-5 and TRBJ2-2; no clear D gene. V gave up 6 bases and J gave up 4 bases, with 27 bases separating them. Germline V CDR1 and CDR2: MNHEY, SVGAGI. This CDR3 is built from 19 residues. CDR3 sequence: CASSPFRPGRRVVTGELFF. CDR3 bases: TGTGCCAGCAGCCCCTTCCGCCCTGGCCGCCGAGTCGTCACCGGGGAGCTGTTTTTT.

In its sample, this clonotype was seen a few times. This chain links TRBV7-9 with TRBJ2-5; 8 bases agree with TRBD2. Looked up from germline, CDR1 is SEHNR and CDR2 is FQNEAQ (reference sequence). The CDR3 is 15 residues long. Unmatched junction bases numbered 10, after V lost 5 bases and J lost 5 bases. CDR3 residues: CASSPGLASWETQYF. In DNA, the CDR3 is TGTGCCAGCAGCCCAGGACTAGCCTCTTGGGAGACCCAGTACTTC.

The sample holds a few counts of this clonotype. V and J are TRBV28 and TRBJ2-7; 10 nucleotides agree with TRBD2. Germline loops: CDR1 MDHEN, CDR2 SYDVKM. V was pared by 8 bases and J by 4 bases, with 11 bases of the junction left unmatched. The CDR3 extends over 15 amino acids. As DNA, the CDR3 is TGTGCCAGCTGCCAAAATAGCGGGAGGCCGTACGAGCAGTACTTC. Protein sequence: CASCQNSGRPYEQYF.

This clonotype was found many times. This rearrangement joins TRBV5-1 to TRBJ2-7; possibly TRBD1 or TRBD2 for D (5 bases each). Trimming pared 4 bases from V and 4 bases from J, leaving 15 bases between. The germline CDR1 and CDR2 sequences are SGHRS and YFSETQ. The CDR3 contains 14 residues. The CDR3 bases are TGCGCCAGCAGCCCTCCGGGACGGTTTTACGAGCAGTACTTC. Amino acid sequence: CASSPPGRFYEQYF.

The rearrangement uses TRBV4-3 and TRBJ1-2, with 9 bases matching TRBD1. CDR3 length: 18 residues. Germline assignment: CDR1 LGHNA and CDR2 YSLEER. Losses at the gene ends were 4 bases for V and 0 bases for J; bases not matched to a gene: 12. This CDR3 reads CASSPTLGQGTANYGYTF. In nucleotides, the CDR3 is TGCGCCAGCAGCCCGACCCTCGGACAGGGGACCGCTAACTATGGCTACACCTTC.

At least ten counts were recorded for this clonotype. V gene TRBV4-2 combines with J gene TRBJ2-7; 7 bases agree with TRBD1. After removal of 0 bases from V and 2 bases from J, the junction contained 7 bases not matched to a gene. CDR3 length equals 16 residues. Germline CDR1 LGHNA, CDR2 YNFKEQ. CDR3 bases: TGTGCCAGCAGCCAAGATCAACAGGACAGGACCTACGAGCAGTACTTC. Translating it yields CASSQDQQDRTYEQYF.

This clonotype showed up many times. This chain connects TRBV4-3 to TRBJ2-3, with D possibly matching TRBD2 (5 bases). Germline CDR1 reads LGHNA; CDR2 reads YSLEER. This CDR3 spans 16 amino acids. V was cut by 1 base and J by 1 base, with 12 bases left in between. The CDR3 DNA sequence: TGCGCCAGCAGCCAAGGCCGACGGGATGGCACAGATACGCAGTATTTT. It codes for CASSQGRRDGTDTQYF.

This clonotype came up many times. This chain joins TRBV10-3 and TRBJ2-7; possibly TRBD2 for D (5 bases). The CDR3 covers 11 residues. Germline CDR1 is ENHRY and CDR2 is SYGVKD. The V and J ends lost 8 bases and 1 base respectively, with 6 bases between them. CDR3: CAIGESYEQYF. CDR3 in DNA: TGTGCCATCGGGGAGTCCTACGAGCAGTACTTC.

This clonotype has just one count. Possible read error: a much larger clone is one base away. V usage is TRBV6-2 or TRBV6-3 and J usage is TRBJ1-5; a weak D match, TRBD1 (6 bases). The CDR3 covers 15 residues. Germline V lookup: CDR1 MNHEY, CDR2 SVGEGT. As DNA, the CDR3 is TGTGCCCGCAGTTACTTTGGGACAAATAATCAGCCCCAGCATTTT. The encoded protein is CARSYFGTNNQPQHF.

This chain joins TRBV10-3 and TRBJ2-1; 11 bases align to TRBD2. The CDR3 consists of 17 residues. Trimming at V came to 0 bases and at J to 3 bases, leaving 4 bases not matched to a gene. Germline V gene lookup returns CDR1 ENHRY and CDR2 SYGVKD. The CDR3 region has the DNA TGTGCCATCAGTGAGTCCGCTAGCGGGAGGTTCTACAATGAGCAGTTCTTC. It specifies CAISESASGRFYNEQFF.